The rows below give T cell receptor beta chains drawn from one sample of a study of CD8 T cells in Susac syndrome. TCRdb re-analysed the immunoSEQ multiplex PCR reads in MiXCR, keeping a single row per CDR3 protein. The sample lists approximately 130,000 distinct CDR3 sequences, around 90% seen once, with around 0.24% in the top ten. The sequencing input was CD8+ T cells from PBMCs. These receptor sequences come from a human donor with multiple sclerosis. Both conserved end residues are part of each CDR3. The D gene is left open where the match is weak.

CASSLLRDTTYEQYF TRBV6-1 NA
CASSQVGPEGRPNYGYTF TRBV4-3 NA
CASSQDEGTEAFF TRBV3-1 NA
CSVPLYRNEQFF TRBV29-1 NA
CASSMEGAEAFF TRBV5-1 NA
CASSLTGHNEQFF TRBV12-3/TRBV12-4 NA
CASSHPTGGVYYEQYF TRBV6-6 TRBD1
CASSLGKGRAGELFF TRBV9 NA
CASSLQAGVDNEQFF TRBV27 TRBD2
CASSDEGQVLETQYF TRBV2 NA
CASSWYLEAFF TRBV7-9 NA
CATSTRGPGPTDTQYF TRBV15 NA
CASSLRAGPKETQYF TRBV7-3 TRBD2
CASSQGGALTDTQYF TRBV28 NA
CATSIWGHYDSNQPQHF TRBV15 NA
CASSQDIGTGDYGYTF TRBV4-3 NA
CASSNGKGADTEAFF TRBV28 TRBD1
CASSPLVGSYEQYF TRBV6-6 NA
CASQLAGDIYEQFF TRBV19 TRBD2
CASSRGQSGTEAFF TRBV7-9 NA
CASIPGLAGREETQYF TRBV7-9 TRBD2
CSVAGTGDTQYF TRBV29-1 TRBD1
CASSYHRDRGGNEQFF TRBV7-6 TRBD1
CASGWTPKDEQYF TRBV27 NA
CASSELSSGAYEQYF TRBV10-2 TRBD2
CASLPGQGLHEQFF TRBV6-1 TRBD1
CASSPIRADEQFF TRBV6-6 NA
CASSQVTGGMNTEAFF TRBV3-1 TRBD1
CASSSTSNEQFF TRBV6-5 NA
CASSFGLAGVTGELFF TRBV28 TRBD2
CASSAGQENQPQHF TRBV6-5 TRBD1
CASSFLGTGTEKLFF TRBV7-9 TRBD1
CAISLNPVTGYTEAFF TRBV10-3 NA
CASSVGLAGGNEQFF TRBV9 TRBD2
CASSWTDGELFF TRBV5-8 NA
CASSQAFAASSYEQYF TRBV4-1 NA
CSVEGGDSPNYGYTF TRBV29-1 TRBD1
CASSLPVTEQYF TRBV7-9 NA
CASSEASGNEQYF TRBV9 TRBD2
CAWSPTSYEQYF TRBV30 NA
CASSQIRGGTEAFF TRBV3-1 NA
CASSLAATGFNAEQYF TRBV7-9 TRBD1
CASSIDSRSGYEQYF TRBV19 NA